This T cell receptor beta chain is drawn from a study of PD-1 blockade in classical Hodgkin lymphoma. Study-wide results and limits: Complete responders entered with baseline diversity on par with newly diagnosed patients, the results showed. Repertoire differences lack defined causes, possibly disease activity or prior therapy. After ASCT, patients who started nivolumab under 1 year later were excluded.

Time point indicated: cycle 4 day 1 (C4D1), after 6 weeks of nivolumab. Every one of the patients relapsed after autologous stem cell transplantation (brentuximab vedotin exposure was variable). Patients showed best responses of complete response, partial response or progressive disease. The CDR3 is made up of 14 amino acids. Germline V gene sequence: CDR1 SGHRS, CDR2 YFSETQ. V was trimmed by 4 bases and J by 2 bases, leaving 11 bases between them. As regards this clone: Antigen: not known.

TCRdb's table, derived via immunoSEQ multiplex PCR, lists solely in-frame clones and lacks some. Among over 50,000 clones listed, nearly 90% were seen once. The chain has TRBV5-1 and TRBJ2-3, with D hard to call. Sample: peripheral blood mononuclear cells (PBMCs), taken before the fourth cycle of nivolumab. This clonotype originated in a human donor with classical Hodgkin lymphoma. The CDR3 DNA follows: TGCGCCAGCAGCCTTCAGCAGGCCACAGATACGCAGTATTTT. It encodes CASSLQQATDTQYF.